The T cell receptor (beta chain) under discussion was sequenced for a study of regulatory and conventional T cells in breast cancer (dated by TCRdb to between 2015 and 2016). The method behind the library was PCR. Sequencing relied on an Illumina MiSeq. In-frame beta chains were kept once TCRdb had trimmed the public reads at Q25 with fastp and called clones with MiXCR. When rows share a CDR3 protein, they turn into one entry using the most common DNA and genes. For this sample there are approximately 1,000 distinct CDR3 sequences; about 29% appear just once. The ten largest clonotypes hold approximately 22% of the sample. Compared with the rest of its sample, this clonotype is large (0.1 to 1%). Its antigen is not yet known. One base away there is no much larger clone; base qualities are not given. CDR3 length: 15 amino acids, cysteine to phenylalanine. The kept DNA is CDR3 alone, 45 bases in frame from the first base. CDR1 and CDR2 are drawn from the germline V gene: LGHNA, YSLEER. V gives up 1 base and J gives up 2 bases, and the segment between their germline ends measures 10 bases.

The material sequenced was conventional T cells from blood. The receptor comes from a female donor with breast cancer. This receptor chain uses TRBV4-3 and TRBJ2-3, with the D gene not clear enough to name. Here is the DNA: TGCGCCAGCAGCCAAGGGAGAGGAGACACAGATACGCAGTATTTT. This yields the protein CASSQGRGDTDTQYF.